Presented here are 24 T cell receptor beta chains from one specimen sequenced in a study of radiotherapy plus CTLA-4 blockade in lung cancer. TCRdb's table, derived via immunoSEQ multiplex PCR, lists solely in-frame clones and lacks some. Here the sample spans about 95,000 clones, approximately 78% being singletons. Sequenced here: peripheral blood, sampled from a patient treated with radiotherapy plus ipilimumab. The receptors derive from a human donor with non-small cell lung cancer who had a partial response to radiotherapy plus ipilimumab.

The chain is built from TRBV5-1 and TRBJ2-1; 7 positions match TRBD1. J gave up 3 bases and V 0 bases, and 3 bases lay outside the gene matches. This CDR3 has 15 residues. Germline loops: CDR1 SGHRS, CDR2 YFSETQ. The CDR3 bases are TGCGCCAGCAGCTTGGGAGACAGGGACTACAATGAGCAGTTCTTC. It translates to CASSLGDRDYNEQFF.

The CDR3 loop reads CASSGSQYITGGYTF. CDR3 coding DNA: TGCGCCAGCAGCGGGAGTCAATACATCACGGGCGGCTACACCTTC. The chain employs TRBV5-1 and TRBJ1-2; D is unresolved. Trimming stripped 4 bases from V and 8 bases from J, with 21 bases between. Germline V gene data show CDR1 as SGHRS and CDR2 as YFSETQ. CDR3 length: 15 residues. The variable domain in full, with the rest retrieved from reference TRBV5-1 and TRBJ1-2, is KAGVTQTPRYLIKTRGQQVTLSCSPISGHRSVSWYQQTPGQGLQFLFEYFSETQRNKGNFPGRFSGRQFSNSRSEMNVSTLELGDSALYLCASSGSQYITGGYTFGSGTRLTVV.

This clone was seen more than once but under ten times. The chain employs TRBV2 and TRBJ2-7; D unresolved. This CDR3 region has 14 residues. Per germline, CDR1 SNHLY and CDR2 FYNNEI. The V gene lost 5 bases and the J gene lost 0 bases, with 11 bases spanning the gap. The CDR3 sequence: CASSPGSSSYEQYF. Here the CDR3 DNA reads TGTGCCAGCAGTCCGGGTTCCAGCTCCTACGAGCAGTACTTC.

This clone was counted a few times. This sequence joins TRBV4-2 and TRBJ2-1; D perhaps matches TRBD2 (6 bases). Germline CDR1 reads LGHNA; CDR2 reads YNFKEQ. V was pared by 5 bases and J by 0 bases, with 17 bases between. This CDR3 contains 17 residues. CDR3: CASSSFNGGFSYNEQFF. The CDR3 DNA reads TGTGCCAGCAGCTCCTTCAACGGGGGTTTCTCCTACAATGAGCAGTTCTTC.

V gene TRBV2 combines with J gene TRBJ2-1; the match to TRBD2 covers 14 bases. The V segment lost 4 bases and the J segment 15 bases; nucleotides outside the gene matches: 11. Germline V gene data show CDR1 as SNHLY and CDR2 as FYNNEI. There are 15 residues in the CDR3. CDR3 bases: TGTGCCAGCAGTGCCATGGGACTAGCGGGAGATGGCCCGTTCTTC. Its translation: CASSAMGLAGDGPFF.

The chain is built from TRBV5-1 and TRBJ2-7; TRBD1 matches at 12 bases. The CDR3 spans 14 residues. V shed 3 bases, J shed 7 bases, and the junction held 5 bases outside the gene matches. From germline, CDR1 is SGHRS and CDR2 YFSETQ. CDR3: CASSSGTGGGEQYF. CDR3 DNA: TGCGCCAGCAGCTCAGGGACAGGGGGCGGAGAGCAGTACTTC.

This chain connects TRBV6-1 to TRBJ1-6, with TRBD1 identical over 7 bases. CDR1 is MNHNS, CDR2 SASEGT, per germline. The CDR3 covers 15 residues. V shed 3 bases and J 10 bases; nucleotides not matched to a gene: 9. The chain's CDR3 is CASSDKTGLGSPLHF. For the CDR3, the DNA is TGTGCCAGCAGTGACAAGACAGGGCTGGGGTCACCCCTCCACTTT.

V and J are TRBV18 and TRBJ1-2; no clear D. Per the germline V gene, CDR1 is KGHSH and CDR2 is LQKENI. V shed 5 bases and J shed 4 bases, with 8 bases lying between them. This CDR3 contains 12 residues. The CDR3 bases are TGTGCCAGCTCATCGGGAGGCTATGGCTACACCTTC. Its protein product is CASSSGGYGYTF.

The table lists this clone with a few counts. The chain couples TRBV2 to TRBJ2-7; D perhaps matches TRBD2 (6 bases). CDR3 length: 13 residues. V lost 6 bases to trimming and J lost 6 bases, with 15 bases between them. From germline, CDR1 is SNHLY and CDR2 FYNNEI. The CDR3 is CASRGTRGGEQYF. DNA of the CDR3: TGTGCCAGCAGAGGAACTAGGGGAGGCGAGCAGTACTTC.

The chain uses TRBV27 and TRBJ2-5; 7 bases map to TRBD2. Germline values: CDR1 MNHEY, CDR2 SMNVEV (reference sequence). The CDR3 has 14 residues. The junction had 11 bases not matched to a gene; V was cut back by 8 bases and J by 5 bases. CDR3 sequence (DNA): TGTGCCAGCCGGGCGGGAGTACTTCGGGAGACCCAGTACTTC. It specifies CASRAGVLRETQYF.

By its share, this clone is medium-sized. The chain carries TRBV28 and TRBJ1-3; D uncertain. Germline V gives CDR1 MDHEN, CDR2 SYDVKM. V was pared by 7 bases and J by 0 bases, with 7 bases between. The CDR3 contains 13 residues. CDR3 DNA sequence: TGTGCCAGCATTCACTACTCTGGAAACACCATATATTTT. This encodes CASIHYSGNTIYF.

This clone was counted only a few times. The chain couples TRBV30 to TRBJ1-1, with D perhaps TRBD1 (6 bases). Trimming took off 3 bases at V and 8 bases at J, with 10 bases between the two ends. The CDR3 is 11 amino acids. Germline V lookup: CDR1 GTSNPN, CDR2 SVGIG (reference sequence). The CDR3 is CAWRATGEAFF. The CDR3 DNA sequence: TGTGCCTGGAGAGCCACAGGGGAAGCTTTCTTT.

The J gene is TRBJ2-7, the V gene TRBV28; 8 bases line up with TRBD2. The CDR3 consists of 16 residues. Trimming cost V 6 bases and J 4 bases; bases outside gene matches: 14. The germline V gene encodes CDR1 MDHEN and CDR2 SYDVKM. The CDR3 DNA reads TGTGCCAGCAGCCGAACTCCGGGACTAGGCCTTTACGAGCAGTACTTC. Encoded protein: CASSRTPGLGLYEQYF.

V and J are TRBV11-2 and TRBJ2-7; 7 bases agree with TRBD2. Germline CDR1 is SGHAT and CDR2 is FQNNGV. The CDR3 sequence is 13 residues long. V shed 4 bases, J shed 6 bases, and the junction held 6 bases outside the gene matches. CDR3 amino acids: CASSYATSSEQYF. DNA of the CDR3: TGTGCCAGCAGCTACGCGACTAGCAGCGAGCAGTACTTC. The complete variable domain, with remaining parts taken from reference TRBV11-2 and TRBJ2-7, reads EAGVAQSPRYKIIEKRQSVAFWCNPISGHATLYWYQQILGQGPKLLIQFQNNGVVDDSQLPKDRFSAERLKGVDSTLKIQPAKLEDSAVYLCASSYATSSEQYFGPGTRLTVT.

This clone was found once. This chain links TRBV5-4 with TRBJ2-4, with TRBD2 matching 7 bases. Germline loops: CDR1 SGHNT, CDR2 YYREEE (reference sequence). The junction had 1 base not matched to a gene; V was cut back by 2 bases and J by 8 bases. This CDR3 has 12 residues. The CDR3 protein is CASSFGRDIQYF. CDR3 in DNA: TGTGCCAGCAGCTTTGGGAGGGACATTCAGTACTTC.

Only a few counts were recorded for this clone. This chain uses TRBV7-9 with TRBJ2-6; perhaps TRBD2 as D (6 bases). Deletions cut 5 bases from V and 4 bases from J, with 15 bases between. The CDR3 totals 16 residues. Germline assignment: CDR1 SEHNR and CDR2 FQNEAQ (reference sequence). In DNA form, the CDR3 reads TGTGCCAGCAGCCGCGCTCTGGGGAGGGGGGCCAACGTCCTGACTTTC. Protein: CASSRALGRGANVLTF.

The rearrangement joins TRBV11-3 to TRBJ2-2, with 9 bases that match TRBD1. Germline CDR1 SGHNT, CDR2 YENEEA. V lost 5 bases to trimming and J lost 3 bases; unmatched junction nucleotides: 7. The CDR3 is made up of 16 amino acids. CDR3: CASSPGTGSDTGELFF. The CDR3 DNA sequence: TGTGCCAGCAGCCCCGGGACAGGGTCAGACACCGGGGAGCTGTTTTTT.

This rearrangement joins TRBV4-1 to TRBJ1-1, with 7 nucleotides matching TRBD1. V lost 5 bases, J lost 5 bases, and 17 bases stayed unmatched. The CDR3 extends over 17 amino acids. The germline CDR1 and CDR2 sequences are MGHRA and YSYEKL. As DNA, the CDR3 is TGCGCCAGCAGCTCCTCCCTAGGGGCGCAGGGGGTGACTGAAGCTTTCTTT. Residues: CASSSSLGAQGVTEAFF.

The chain links TRBV28 to TRBJ2-3, with a possible D match to TRBD2 (7 bases). This CDR3 contains 19 residues. Trimming removed 7 bases at V and 0 bases at J, with 26 bases between. Germline assignment: CDR1 MDHEN and CDR2 SYDVKM. Here the CDR3 DNA reads TGTGCCAGCACCCCCGGGGGAAGCGGGACATACCCTAGCACAGATACGCAGTATTTT. It translates to CASTPGGSGTYPSTDTQYF.

This clone came up once. At one end the junction does not follow the germline gene, possibly because of a read error. V and J are TRBV28 and TRBJ2-1; 13 nucleotides match TRBD2. Germline CDR1 and CDR2: MDHEN and SYDVKM. The CDR3 contains 13 residues. CDR3 bases: TGTGCCAGCAGTCCCCGACGACTAGCGGGAGGCCTCTTC. Translated, it gives CASSPRRLAGGLF.

The rearrangement uses TRBV29-1 and TRBJ2-7; 7 bases map to TRBD1. The germline V gene encodes CDR1 SQVTM and CDR2 ANQGSEA. There are 12 residues in the CDR3. Trimming took 5 bases from V and 3 from J; bases not matched to a gene: 4. CDR3 residues: CSVHTGDYEQYF. DNA of the CDR3: TGCAGCGTTCACACAGGGGACTACGAGCAGTACTTC.

V gene TRBV7-9 combines with J gene TRBJ2-5; 9 bases fit TRBD1. TRBJ2-7 explains the end of the DNA better; the J call may be wrong. CDR1 and CDR2 from the germline V gene are SEHNR and FQNEAQ (reference sequence). The CDR3 runs to 15 residues. The CDR3 sequence is CASSLLGDRDYEQYF. CDR3 in DNA: TGTGCCAGCAGCTTATTGGGGGACAGGGACTACGAGCAGTACTTC.

The V call is TRBV29-1, the J call TRBJ1-1, with a tentative D call TRBD1 (6 bases). V was clipped by 2 bases and J by 2 bases, with 12 bases between them. CDR1 and CDR2 (germline): SQVTM, ANQGSEA. The CDR3 has 14 residues. CDR3 region: CSVEKGGRNTEAFF. DNA of the CDR3: TGCAGCGTTGAAAAGGGGGGGAGAAACACTGAAGCTTTCTTT.

This clone was detected once. This chain joins TRBV19 and TRBJ1-4, with a tentative D call TRBD1 (6 bases). The CDR3 consists of 16 residues. Trimming left V 5 bases short and J 8 bases short, with 21 bases between. Germline CDR1 is LNHDA and CDR2 is SQIVND (reference sequence). In DNA form, the CDR3 reads TGTGCCAGTAGTCTCGGTGGAAACAGGGATGGGGAAAAACTGTTTTTT. Residues: CASSLGGNRDGEKLFF.